The entry below describes one TCR beta chain. The CDR3 is made up of 15 amino acids. Trimming pared 7 bases from V and 2 bases from J, leaving 18 bases between. The data were taken from a study of CD8+ T cells in alopecia areata. As for treatment: oral pan-JAK inhibitor, 5-10 mg twice daily. Isolated RNA was reverse transcribed into cDNA used as the sequencing template. TCRdb keeps only in-frame clones here, not all; method: immunoSEQ multiplex PCR. The data show 150,000 to 200,000 clones, approximately 53% seen once. The genes are TRBV23-1 and TRBJ2-7; TRBD2 is a possible D gene (5 bases). TRBV23-1 is an ORF for which the function is uncertain. The source of this sequence is a human donor with alopecia areata. The specimen was CD8+ T cells sorted from blood, collected at week 24, from a patient treated with tofacitinib. Here the CDR3 reads CASNSPFGDTYEQYF. In nucleotides, the CDR3 is TGCGCCAGCAACTCCCCCTTCGGGGATACCTACGAGCAGTACTTC.